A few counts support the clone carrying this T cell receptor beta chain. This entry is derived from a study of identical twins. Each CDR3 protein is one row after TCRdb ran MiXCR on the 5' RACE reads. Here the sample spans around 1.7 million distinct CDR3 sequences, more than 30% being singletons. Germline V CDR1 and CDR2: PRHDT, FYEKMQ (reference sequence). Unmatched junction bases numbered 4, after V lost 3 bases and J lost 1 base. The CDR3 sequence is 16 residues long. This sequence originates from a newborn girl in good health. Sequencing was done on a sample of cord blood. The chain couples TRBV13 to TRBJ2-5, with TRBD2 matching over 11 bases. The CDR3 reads CASSFRLAGTQETQYF. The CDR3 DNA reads TGTGCCAGCAGCTTCCGACTAGCGGGGACCCAAGAGACCCAGTACTTC.